The next 17 T cell receptor beta chains were all read from a single sample in a study of blood T cell repertoires in COVID-19. Sequencing used immunoSEQ multiplex PCR; TCRdb keeps in-frame clones, though not all of them. The data show 200,000 to 250,000 clones, 80% to 90% seen once. Material: PBMCs or T cells enriched from blood (not recorded which). These receptors all come from a woman aged 40-49 years with acute COVID-19.

About this clone: This sample includes further DNA sequences coding for the same CDR3. The rearrangement links TRBV19 to TRBJ1-2; 8 positions agree with TRBD1. The J segment lost 4 bases and the V segment lost 2 bases, leaving 3 bases of the junction unmatched. Germline assignment: CDR1 LNHDA and CDR2 SQIVND (reference sequence). CDR3 length equals 14 residues. The CDR3 DNA reads TGTGCCAGTAGTATACCGACAGGGGCCTATGGCTACACCTTC. Translation gives CASSIPTGAYGYTF.

The V call is TRBV4-1, the J call TRBJ1-6; 8 bases line up with TRBD1. V shed 2 bases, J shed 10 bases, and the junction held 4 bases outside the gene matches. CDR1 is MGHRA, CDR2 YSYEKL, per germline. This CDR3 is built from 14 residues. DNA for the CDR3: TGCGCCAGCAGCCAAACGGGACAGGACTCACCCCTCCACTTT. Its protein product is CASSQTGQDSPLHF.

The V call is TRBV5-4, the J call TRBJ2-1, with 8 bases aligning to TRBD1. Germline CDR1 SGHNT, CDR2 YYREEE (reference sequence). The J segment lost 10 bases and the V segment lost 4 bases, leaving 10 bases of the junction unmatched. The CDR3 has 14 residues. CDR3 in DNA: TGTGCCAGCAGCGCAGGACAGGGCAGACCCGAGCAGTTCTTC. It translates to CASSAGQGRPEQFF. The entire variable domain, with the rest obtained from reference TRBV5-4 and TRBJ2-1, is as follows: ETGVTQSPTHLIKTRGQQVTLRCSSQSGHNTVSWYQQALGQGPQFIFQYYREEENGRGNFPPRFSGLQFPNYSSELNVNALELDDSALYLCASSAGQGRPEQFFGPGTRLTVL.

The chain carries TRBV18 and TRBJ1-5; D gene uncertain. V lost 8 bases to trimming and J lost 3 bases, with 8 bases between them. Germline V gene lookup returns CDR1 KGHSH and CDR2 LQKENI. This CDR3 contains 12 residues. The CDR3 coding sequence is TGTGCCAGCGCCAGTGACAATCAGCCCCAGCATTTT. It encodes CASASDNQPQHF.

J is TRBJ2-3 and V is TRBV29-1, with 7 bases lining up with TRBD2. The J segment lost 4 bases and the V segment lost 3 bases, leaving 4 bases of the junction unmatched. The length of the CDR3 is 13 residues. CDR1 is SQVTM, CDR2 ANQGSEA, per germline. The CDR3 coding sequence is TGCAGCGTTGACTCGGGAGGAGCAGATACGCAGTATTTT. Translated: CSVDSGGADTQYF.

The chain links TRBV4-3 to TRBJ2-1; TRBD2 matches 12 bases. The CDR3 has 16 amino acids. CDR1 and CDR2 (germline): LGHNA, YSLEER. Trimming removed 0 bases from V and 8 bases from J; junction bases left unmatched: 5. CDR3 DNA: TGCGCCAGCAGCCAAGATCCACTAGCGGGAGGTGATGAGCAGTTCTTC. It encodes CASSQDPLAGGDEQFF.

This chain joins TRBV28 and TRBJ1-3; D is possibly TRBD1 (5 bases). V gave up 6 bases and J gave up 3 bases, with 12 bases separating them. This CDR3 is 14 amino acids long. In germline, CDR1 is MDHEN, CDR2 SYDVKM. The CDR3 nucleotides are TGTGCCAGCAGGCAGGGAGGCGGTGGAAACACCATATATTTT. It encodes CASRQGGGGNTIYF. Variable domain in full (rest from reference TRBV28 and TRBJ1-3): DVKVTQSSRYLVKRTGEKVFLECVQDMDHENMFWYRQDPGLGLRLIYFSYDVKMKEKGDIPEGYSVSREKKERFSLILESASTNQTSMYLCASRQGGGGNTIYFGEGSWLTVV.

This clone has more than one count but fewer than ten. The chain carries TRBV24-1 and TRBJ2-1, with TRBD2 matching over 10 bases. CDR1 KGHDR and CDR2 SFDVKD come from the germline V gene. Trimming removed 5 bases from V and 1 base from J; junction bases left unmatched: 4. This CDR3 comprises 16 residues. CDR3 loop: CATSGNSGGSYNEQFF. The DNA of the CDR3 is TGTGCCACCAGTGGGAATAGCGGGGGGTCCTACAATGAGCAGTTCTTC.

This chain uses TRBV29-1 with TRBJ2-1; D gene unclear. V dropped 6 bases and J dropped 5 bases, with 11 bases sitting between them. This CDR3 has 12 residues. Germline CDR1 SQVTM, CDR2 ANQGSEA. CDR3 sequence: CSVQEVHNEQFF. The CDR3 DNA reads TGCAGCGTCCAAGAGGTCCACAATGAGCAGTTCTTC.

The chain recombines TRBV18 with TRBJ1-1; D not certain. V shed 2 bases and J shed 3 bases, with 10 bases lying between them. In germline, CDR1 is KGHSH, CDR2 LQKENI. The CDR3 has 14 amino acids. CDR3 coding DNA: TGTGCCAGCTCACCAACCTCAGGTGACACTGAAGCTTTCTTT. This codes for CASSPTSGDTEAFF.

V and J are TRBV10-3 and TRBJ2-5; perhaps TRBD2 as D (6 bases). CDR1 is ENHRY and CDR2 is SYGVKD in the germline V gene. The V and J ends lost 10 bases and 5 bases respectively, with 20 bases between them. The CDR3 is made up of 14 amino acids. This chain's CDR3 is CATCGDPMRETQYF. For the CDR3, the DNA is TGTGCCACCTGCGGGGACCCGATGCGGGAGACCCAGTACTTC.

The genes are TRBV3-1 (or the pseudogene TRBV3-2) and TRBJ2-7; tentatively, D is TRBD1 (6 bases). Germline-derived CDR1 and CDR2 are LGHDT and YNNKEL (reference sequence). The CDR3 runs to 17 residues. Trimming took off 0 bases at V and 0 bases at J, with 15 bases between the two ends. CDR3 coding DNA: TGTGCCAGCAGCCAAGATAGGACAGAAGTGGACTCCTACGAGCAGTACTTC. As protein: CASSQDRTEVDSYEQYF.

The chain combines TRBV28 with TRBJ1-1; D is possibly TRBD1 (5 bases). The ends were cut back, 4 bases at V and 5 bases at J, with 17 bases in the middle. The CDR3 consists of 15 residues. CDR1 is MDHEN and CDR2 is SYDVKM in the germline V gene. The chain's CDR3 is CASSSPLGGRTEAFF. In DNA form, the CDR3 reads TGTGCCAGCAGTTCCCCCTTGGGGGGGAGAACTGAAGCTTTCTTT.

This clone was counted once. The V and J genes are TRBV18 and TRBJ1-6; D call uncertain. Trimming stripped 6 bases from V and 7 bases from J, with 19 bases between. CDR3 length: 16 amino acids. The germline V gene encodes CDR1 KGHSH and CDR2 LQKENI. In DNA, the CDR3 is TGTGCCAGCTCGCCCGGTCTTCAATCTTCAAATTCACCCCTCCACTTT. Its translation is CASSPGLQSSNSPLHF.

The chain carries TRBV5-6 and TRBJ1-2; TRBD1 might be the D (5 bases). Germline V gene sequence: CDR1 SGHDT, CDR2 YYEEEE. The V gene lost 2 bases and the J gene lost 6 bases, with 17 bases spanning the gap. CDR3 length equals 15 residues. The CDR3 region is CASSLRFVGQDGYTF. The CDR3 DNA reads TGTGCCAGCAGCTTAAGGTTTGTAGGACAAGATGGCTACACCTTC.

The chain links TRBV5-1 to TRBJ1-4; the D gene is possibly TRBD1 (6 bases). Germline V gene lookup returns CDR1 SGHRS and CDR2 YFSETQ. The CDR3 has 14 residues. Trimming took 4 bases from V and 8 from J, leaving 15 bases between them. The CDR3 nucleotides read TGCGCCAGCAGCGTAACAGGGCTCGAGGAAAAACTGTTTTTT. It translates to CASSVTGLEEKLFF.

The CDR3 region has the DNA TGTGCCAGCAGCCCCTTGGGGACAGGGGGCCAGGAGACCCAGTACTTC. Its translation is CASSPLGTGGQETQYF. The V gene is TRBV11-2, the J gene TRBJ2-5, with TRBD1 identical over 12 bases. The V segment lost 5 bases and the J segment 5 bases; nucleotides outside the gene matches: 9. The CDR3 totals 16 residues. The germline V gene encodes CDR1 SGHAT and CDR2 FQNNGV. The variable domain in full, with the rest retrieved from reference TRBV11-2 and TRBJ2-5, is EAGVAQSPRYKIIEKRQSVAFWCNPISGHATLYWYQQILGQGPKLLIQFQNNGVVDDSQLPKDRFSAERLKGVDSTLKIQPAKLEDSAVYLCASSPLGTGGQETQYFGPGTRLLVL.